The clone carrying this T cell receptor beta chain has more than one count but fewer than ten. What it binds is unknown. One entry per CDR3 protein results from TCRdb running MiXCR on the 5' RACE reads. The sample holds hundreds of thousands of distinct CDR3 sequences, 20% seen once. This entry is derived from a study of T-cell memory formation after mild COVID-19. Points from the study as a whole: There was no confirmation that second-wave clones peaking on day 37 were SARS-CoV-2 specific.

The source is an adult woman who had mild COVID-19 (a few samples of this study predate the infection). Cell type and time point are not known. The sequencing sample was made of PBMCs or a T cell subset sorted from them (not recorded which).

The CDR3 sequence is CASSAPGLAGINEQFF. In DNA form, the CDR3 reads TGTGCCAGCAGCGCCCCGGGACTAGCGGGGATCAATGAGCAGTTCTTC. The chain couples TRBV11-2 to TRBJ2-1; 13 bases are a match to TRBD2. Germline values: CDR1 SGHAT, CDR2 FQNNGV. V lost 5 bases and J lost 6; bases outside the gene matches: 7. The CDR3 is made up of 16 amino acids. Using reference TRBV11-2 and TRBJ2-1 for the parts outside the CDR3, the full variable domain is EAGVAQSPRYKIIEKRQSVAFWCNPISGHATLYWYQQILGQGPKLLIQFQNNGVVDDSQLPKDRFSAERLKGVDSTLKIQPAKLEDSAVYLCASSAPGLAGINEQFFGPGTRLTVL.